This passage covers 29 T cell receptor beta chains from one sample sequenced in a study of blood T cell repertoires in COVID-19. Method: immunoSEQ multiplex PCR; TCRdb's copy keeps in-frame clones and lacks some. This sample has under 300,000 clones, with around 80% found just once. Sequenced input: peripheral blood. All receptors come from a middle-aged woman with active or convalescent COVID-19.

The V call is TRBV5-1, the J call TRBJ2-3, with no clear D. V was trimmed by 0 bases and J by 4 bases, leaving 12 bases between them. This CDR3 spans 15 amino acids. Germline V gene sequence: CDR1 SGHRS, CDR2 YFSETQ. CDR3 coding DNA: TGCGCCAGCAGCTTGGCCGGTGTTAGTGCAGATACGCAGTATTTT. Translation gives CASSLAGVSADTQYF.

This clone was seen only a few times. V usage is TRBV10-3 and J usage is TRBJ1-1, with D perhaps matching TRBD1 (6 bases). The CDR3 is 13 residues long. CDR1 and CDR2 from the germline V gene are ENHRY and SYGVKD. Between the trimmed V and J ends, which lost 7 bases and 6 bases, there was a span of 15 bases. This CDR3 reads CAINSGARAEAFF. For the CDR3, the DNA is TGTGCCATCAATTCAGGGGCCCGGGCTGAAGCTTTCTTT.

J is TRBJ2-2 and V is TRBV2, with TRBD1 as a possible D gene (6 bases). Germline CDR1 is SNHLY and CDR2 is FYNNEI. Trimming took off 8 bases at V and 4 bases at J, with 17 bases between the two ends. The CDR3 sequence is 15 residues long. For the CDR3, the DNA is TGTGCCAGCGGGGAACGGGACATTTCCACCGGGGAGCTGTTTTTT. It encodes CASGERDISTGELFF.

V gene TRBV28 combines with J gene TRBJ2-3; a weak D match, TRBD2 (6 bases). The CDR3 runs 15 residues. Germline V gives CDR1 MDHEN, CDR2 SYDVKM. V was pared by 4 bases and J by 4 bases, with 15 bases between. The CDR3 coding sequence is TGTGCCAGCAGTTCCGCTAGCGTGTCTGCAGATACGCAGTATTTT. Encoded protein: CASSSASVSADTQYF.

The chain recombines TRBV19 with TRBJ2-1; 8 nucleotides agree with TRBD2. J was trimmed by 0 bases and V by 8 bases; bases with no gene match: 6. Germline loops: CDR1 LNHDA, CDR2 SQIVND (reference sequence). The CDR3 totals 15 residues. The CDR3 region is CASRPLAGSYNEQFF. The CDR3 DNA reads TGTGCCAGTCGCCCCCTAGCGGGCTCCTACAATGAGCAGTTCTTC.

The chain carries TRBV6-5 and TRBJ2-7, with D possibly being TRBD1 (6 bases). V lost 6 bases, J lost 4 bases, and 16 bases lay in between. The CDR3 extends over 14 amino acids. The germline V gene has CDR1 MNHEY and CDR2 SVGAGI. CDR3 coding DNA: TGTGCCAGCAGACTCGGAACAGGGTCATACGAGCAGTACGTC. This sequence encodes CASRLGTGSYEQYV.

The rearrangement joins TRBV9 to TRBJ1-1, with 9 nucleotides matching TRBD1. Germline CDR1 and CDR2: SGDLS and YYNGEE. The V and J ends lost 0 bases and 5 bases, in that order; junction bases with no gene match: 8. The CDR3 has 16 amino acids. The CDR3 protein is CASSVVGTGYSTEAFF. CDR3 nucleotides: TGTGCCAGCAGCGTAGTAGGGACAGGGTATTCTACTGAAGCTTTCTTT.

The rearrangement links TRBV11-2 to TRBJ2-5; TRBD2 agrees at 7 bases. The CDR3 contains 16 residues. The V and J ends lost 3 bases and 2 bases, in that order; junction bases with no gene match: 9. The germline gives CDR1 SGHAT, CDR2 FQNNGV. CDR3 nucleotides: TGTGCCAGCAGCTTGGCCCTCGCGGGGGAACAAGAGACCCAGTACTTC. Translation: CASSLALAGEQETQYF.

The chain couples TRBV7-8 to TRBJ2-5, with 10 positions matching TRBD1. After removal of 5 bases from V and 4 bases from J, the junction contained 10 bases not matched to a gene. The CDR3 sequence is 16 residues long. Germline assignment: CDR1 SGHVS and CDR2 FQNEAQ. Here the CDR3 reads CASSPRDRGPPETQYF. DNA for the CDR3: TGTGCCAGCAGCCCCCGGGACAGGGGCCCTCCAGAGACCCAGTACTTC.

The CDR3 loop reads CASSYQGANDYGYTF. The CDR3 DNA is TGTGCCAGCAGTTACCAGGGGGCTAACGACTATGGCTACACCTTC. The chain couples TRBV6-2 or TRBV6-3 to TRBJ1-2; TRBD1 aligns across 8 bases. This CDR3 has 15 amino acids. V lost 2 bases, J lost 3 bases, and 5 bases stayed unmatched. CDR1 MNHEY and CDR2 SVGEGT come from the germline V gene.

This chain's CDR3 is CASSFLSGGFSNEQFF. Here the CDR3 DNA reads TGTGCCAGCAGTTTCCTTAGCGGGGGATTCAGCAATGAGCAGTTCTTC. The chain is built from TRBV28 and TRBJ2-1; TRBD2 matches at 9 bases. Looked up from germline, CDR1 is MDHEN and CDR2 is SYDVKM. V gave up 3 bases and J gave up 6 bases; unmatched junction bases: 9. This CDR3 has 16 amino acids.

The chain has TRBV6-5 and TRBJ2-7; D might be TRBD2 (6 bases). Germline values: CDR1 MNHEY, CDR2 SVGAGI. CDR3 length: 15 residues. V was trimmed by 7 bases and J by 0 bases, leaving 16 bases between them. The CDR3 loop reads CASIGLGGSSYEQYF. In DNA form, the CDR3 reads TGTGCCAGCATCGGCTTGGGGGGAAGCTCCTACGAGCAGTACTTC.

The chain is built from TRBV4-1 and TRBJ1-2, with D perhaps TRBD1 (5 bases). The CDR3 covers 13 residues. V lost 4 bases to trimming and J lost 2 bases, with 8 bases between them. Per germline, CDR1 MGHRA and CDR2 YSYEKL. CDR3 amino acids: CASSPPGNYGYTF. In DNA, the CDR3 is TGCGCCAGCAGCCCTCCAGGGAACTATGGCTACACCTTC.

This clone was recorded once. The chain couples TRBV24-1 to TRBJ2-5, with 8 bases lining up with TRBD1. The V segment lost 0 bases and the J segment 4 bases; nucleotides outside the gene matches: 0. CDR3 length: 14 amino acids. Germline V CDR1 and CDR2: KGHDR, SFDVKD. This CDR3 reads CATSDLDRGETQYF. The CDR3 coding sequence is TGTGCCACCAGTGATTTGGACAGGGGAGAGACCCAGTACTTC.

The V gene is TRBV7-9, the J gene TRBJ1-1, with D possibly TRBD1 on 6 matching bases. Trimming left V 1 base short and J 4 bases short, with 10 bases between. The V gene's germline CDR1 is SEHNR and CDR2 FQNEAQ (reference sequence). This CDR3 comprises 14 residues. The DNA of the CDR3 is TGTGCCAGCAGCTTAGTAACAGGGTTCACTGAAGCTTTCTTT. It translates to CASSLVTGFTEAFF.

The chain links TRBV6-6 to TRBJ1-2; 9 nucleotides align to TRBD1. Germline V gene lookup returns CDR1 MNHNY and CDR2 SVGAGI (reference sequence). Trimming took 6 bases from V and 8 from J; bases not matched to a gene: 7. This CDR3 has 13 residues. CDR3 residues: CASRTEDRGGYTF. The DNA of the CDR3 is TGTGCCAGCAGGACCGAGGACAGGGGCGGCTACACCTTC.

The V gene is TRBV7-2, the J gene TRBJ2-3; TRBD2 aligns across 7 bases. This CDR3 comprises 16 residues. V lost 5 bases and J lost 1; bases outside the gene matches: 9. CDR1 and CDR2 (germline): SGHTA, FQGNSA. The CDR3 loop is CASSVTSAWGTDTQYF. Here the CDR3 DNA reads TGTGCCAGCAGCGTTACTAGCGCCTGGGGCACAGATACGCAGTATTTT.

The genes are TRBV7-9 and TRBJ1-6; D unclear. CDR3 size: 14 residues. The V and J ends lost 4 bases and 5 bases respectively, with 9 bases between them. The V gene's germline CDR1 is SEHNR and CDR2 FQNEAQ (reference sequence). DNA for the CDR3: TGTGCCAGCAGCTGGGAGGGAAATAATTCACCCCTCCACTTT. This sequence encodes CASSWEGNNSPLHF.

The rearrangement joins TRBV7-6 to TRBJ2-3; maybe TRBD2 (6 bases). Germline CDR1 reads SGHVS; CDR2 reads FNYEAQ. This CDR3 contains 15 residues. V shed 5 bases and J shed 4 bases, with 16 bases lying between them. The CDR3 sequence is CASSLRTTTADTQYF. The CDR3 DNA sequence: TGTGCCAGCAGCCTGAGGACTACCACCGCAGATACGCAGTATTTT.

CDR3 DNA sequence: TGTGCCAGCAGTGCGGACACTAAGAGTGGCTACACCTTC. Translation: CASSADTKSGYTF. The V gene is TRBV2, the J gene TRBJ1-2; a possible D gene is TRBD1 (5 bases). V lost 4 bases and J 7 bases, leaving 13 bases between the germline ends. Germline CDR1 is SNHLY and CDR2 is FYNNEI. CDR3 size: 13 residues.

This clone has a count of ten or more. This chain connects TRBV7-3 to TRBJ2-1, with a weak D call TRBD1 (5 bases). Trimming took 2 bases from V and 4 from J, leaving 9 bases between them. The germline V gene has CDR1 SGHTA and CDR2 FQGTGA. The CDR3 contains 14 residues. As DNA, the CDR3 is TGTGCCAGCAGCTTACTTTCAGGGTACAATGAGCAGTTCTTC. The encoded protein is CASSLLSGYNEQFF. Filled out from reference TRBV7-3 and TRBJ2-1, the complete variable domain reads GAGVSQTPSNKVTEKGKYVELRCDPISGHTALYWYRQSLGQGPEFLIYFQGTGAADDSGLPNDRFFAVRPEGSVSTLKIQRTERGDSAVYLCASSLLSGYNEQFFGPGTRLTVL.

The chain uses TRBV30 and TRBJ1-3; a weak D match, TRBD1 (5 bases). This CDR3 region has 14 residues. Trimming pared 3 bases from V and 2 bases from J, leaving 11 bases between. Per germline, CDR1 GTSNPN and CDR2 SVGIG (reference sequence). CDR3 sequence: CAWSWTLTGNTIYF. The CDR3 bases are TGTGCCTGGAGCTGGACACTTACTGGAAACACCATATATTTT.

The rearrangement links TRBV4-1 to TRBJ1-2; TRBD1 aligns across 8 bases. V gave up 5 bases and J gave up 6 bases; unmatched junction bases: 11. The CDR3 totals 15 residues. Germline lookup yields CDR1 MGHRA and CDR2 YSYEKL. The CDR3 region is CASSIGTGPGDGYTF. CDR3 DNA: TGCGCCAGCAGCATCGGGACAGGACCGGGGGATGGCTACACCTTC.

The gene calls are TRBV5-1 and TRBJ2-1; D is possibly TRBD2 (7 bases). The ends were cut back, 6 bases at V and 6 bases at J, with 13 bases in the middle. Germline loops: CDR1 SGHRS, CDR2 YFSETQ. The CDR3 contains 13 residues. The DNA for the CDR3 is TGCGCCAGCAAGGGCGGGGGCCTCAATGAGCAGTTCTTC. Amino acid sequence: CASKGGGLNEQFF. Looking up the rest from reference TRBV5-1 and TRBJ2-1 gives the full variable domain: KAGVTQTPRYLIKTRGQQVTLSCSPISGHRSVSWYQQTPGQGLQFLFEYFSETQRNKGNFPGRFSGRQFSNSRSEMNVSTLELGDSALYLCASKGGGLNEQFFGPGTRLTVL.

The genes are TRBV2 and TRBJ2-2, with a weak D call TRBD2 (6 bases). The CDR3 spans 16 residues. CDR1 and CDR2 (germline): SNHLY, FYNNEI. The V end was cut by 10 bases, the J end by 2 bases, with 20 bases between. The CDR3 sequence: CATSRRDFSNTGELFF. The CDR3 DNA reads TGTGCCACCAGCCGACGGGACTTCTCTAACACCGGGGAGCTGTTTTTT.

The chain is built from TRBV6-6 and TRBJ2-1; 13 bases align to TRBD2. The trim removed 5 bases at V and 7 bases at J, leaving 5 bases unmatched. The germline V gene has CDR1 MNHNY and CDR2 SVGAGI (reference sequence). CDR3 length: 15 residues. The CDR3 protein is CASSILAGGPNEQFF. The CDR3 DNA is TGTGCCAGCAGTATACTAGCGGGGGGGCCTAATGAGCAGTTCTTC.

The V and J genes are TRBV29-1 and TRBJ2-7; D gene ambiguous. Germline CDR1 is SQVTM and CDR2 is ANQGSEA. V was shortened by 4 bases and J by 7 bases, with 17 bases between the two germline ends. The CDR3 length is 13 residues. The CDR3 DNA is TGCAGCGTTGGCGACATATCGAGCCGTGAGCAGTACTTC. Protein: CSVGDISSREQYF.

About this clone itself: This sample also contains other DNA sequences that code for the same CDR3. The chain links TRBV4-1 to TRBJ1-2; D not certain. The CDR3 totals 13 residues. Germline V gene sequence: CDR1 MGHRA, CDR2 YSYEKL. Trimming cost V 1 base and J 2 bases, with 5 bases left between them. CDR3 region: CASSQGQNYGYTF. The CDR3 nucleotides read TGCGCCAGCAGCCAAGGTCAGAACTATGGCTACACCTTC.

J is TRBJ2-7 and V is TRBV3-1 (or the pseudogene TRBV3-2); D is undetermined. Trimming stripped 0 bases from V and 0 bases from J, with 9 bases between. The CDR3 runs to 15 residues. CDR1 and CDR2 (germline): LGHDT, YNNKEL (reference sequence). CDR3 region: CASSQDTRSSYEQYF. In nucleotides, the CDR3 is TGTGCCAGCAGCCAAGATACCCGGAGCTCCTACGAGCAGTACTTC.